This passage covers 13 T cell receptor beta chains from one sample sequenced in a study of blood T cell repertoires in COVID-19. The method was immunoSEQ multiplex PCR; TCRdb's version includes in-frame clones alone and lacks a portion of them. The sample lists 200,000 to 300,000 clones, about nine tenths occurring once. The material sequenced was PBMCs or T cells enriched from blood (not recorded which). Receptors originate from a man aged 50 to 60 who had been exposed to COVID-19.

The V gene is TRBV27, the J gene TRBJ1-3, with D possibly TRBD1 on 6 matching bases. Looked up from germline, CDR1 is MNHEY and CDR2 is SMNVEV (reference sequence). The CDR3 extends over 14 amino acids. Trimming left V 3 bases short and J 2 bases short, with 8 bases between. Here the CDR3 reads CASSLQGTGNTIYF. CDR3 DNA sequence: TGTGCCAGCAGTTTGCAGGGGACTGGAAACACCATATATTTT.

This chain links TRBV6-5 with TRBJ1-1; TRBD1 is a possible D gene (5 bases). CDR3 length: 13 amino acids. Germline loops: CDR1 MNHEY, CDR2 SVGAGI. Trimming took 7 bases from V and 1 from J, leaving 10 bases between them. In nucleotides, the CDR3 is TGTGCCAGCAACCAGGGTACGAACACTGAAGCTTTCTTT. Protein: CASNQGTNTEAFF.

This chain's CDR3 is CASSISGGPLNNQPQHF. CDR3 DNA sequence: TGTGCCAGTAGTATCTCAGGGGGGCCCCTTAACAATCAGCCCCAGCATTTT. V usage is TRBV19 and J usage is TRBJ1-5, with 7 positions matching TRBD1. This CDR3 has 17 residues. Trimming removed 3 bases from V and 3 bases from J; junction bases left unmatched: 11. The germline gives CDR1 LNHDA, CDR2 SQIVND (reference sequence). Full variable domain (missing parts from reference TRBV19 and TRBJ1-5): DGGITQSPKYLFRKEGQNVTLSCEQNLNHDAMYWYRQDPGQGLRLIYYSQIVNDFQKGDIAEGYSVSREKKESFPLTVTSAQKNPTAFYLCASSISGGPLNNQPQHFGDGTRLSIL.

The CDR3 coding sequence is TGTGCCAGCAGCCAAGAACTAGCGGGAACGGAAGCTTTCTTT. Amino acids: CASSQELAGTEAFF. V is TRBV3-1 (or the pseudogene TRBV3-2) and J is TRBJ1-1; D is unclear. Trimming removed 0 bases from V and 8 bases from J, with 13 bases in between. The CDR3 consists of 14 residues. The V gene's germline CDR1 is LGHDT and CDR2 YNNKEL (reference sequence).

CDR3 region: CASSIGLSLSYNEQFF. DNA of the CDR3: TGTGCCAGCAGCATCGGACTCTCGCTCTCCTACAATGAGCAGTTCTTC. This sequence joins TRBV9 and TRBJ2-1, with TRBD2 as a possible D gene (5 bases). Germline V lookup: CDR1 SGDLS, CDR2 YYNGEE. Between the trimmed V and J ends, which lost 4 bases and 0 bases, there was a span of 14 bases. The CDR3 sequence is 16 residues long.

This chain connects TRBV28 to TRBJ2-7; possible D gene TRBD2, 6 bases. This CDR3 spans 13 amino acids. V was shortened by 4 bases and J by 4 bases, with 11 bases between the two germline ends. CDR1 is MDHEN and CDR2 is SYDVKM in the germline V gene. CDR3 sequence: CASSWTGGYEQYF. As DNA, the CDR3 is TGTGCCAGCAGTTGGACCGGGGGATACGAGCAGTACTTC.

The J gene is TRBJ2-7, the V gene TRBV28, with TRBD2 identical over 9 bases. Trimming took 7 bases from V and 2 from J; bases not matched to a gene: 9. CDR1 is MDHEN and CDR2 is SYDVKM in the germline V gene. This CDR3 contains 15 residues. CDR3 bases: TGTGCCAGCACCACAATAGCGGGGGCTACCTACGAGCAGTACTTC. It encodes CASTTIAGATYEQYF.

To note about this clone: Other DNA sequences in this specimen translate into the identical CDR3. The V and J genes are TRBV5-1 and TRBJ1-5; D remains ambiguous. This CDR3 contains 14 residues. V was clipped by 4 bases and J by 0 bases, with 8 bases between them. Germline V lookup: CDR1 SGHRS, CDR2 YFSETQ. The CDR3 nucleotides are TGCGCCAGCAGCCCAACGGGTAGCAATCAGCCCCAGCATTTT. Its protein product is CASSPTGSNQPQHF. Combining the CDR3 with reference TRBV5-1 and TRBJ1-5 gives the whole variable domain KAGVTQTPRYLIKTRGQQVTLSCSPISGHRSVSWYQQTPGQGLQFLFEYFSETQRNKGNFPGRFSGRQFSNSRSEMNVSTLELGDSALYLCASSPTGSNQPQHFGDGTRLSIL.

This chain uses TRBV21-1 with TRBJ2-7; TRBD1, as called in the table, went unchecked against the DNA. TRBV21-1 is annotated as a pseudogene. CDR3 size: 15 residues. The CDR3 sequence: CASSKGGTGNYEQYV. DNA of the CDR3: TGTGCCAGCAGCAAAGGGGGGACAGGGAACTACGAGCAGTACGTC.

The count of this clone is one. The V and J genes are TRBV2 and TRBJ2-3; a possible D gene is TRBD2 (7 bases). CDR3 length: 15 residues. V lost 8 bases to trimming and J lost 5 bases, with 20 bases between them. Looked up from germline, CDR1 is SNHLY and CDR2 is FYNNEI. CDR3 bases: TGTGCCAGCTCCGGGGGGCAGGGCCAGGGAGATACGCAGTATTTT. Its protein product is CASSGGQGQGDTQYF.

This clone was seen just once. At the DNA level, this CDR3 is encoded by other sequences in the same sample as well. The V gene is TRBV2, the J gene TRBJ2-2; D possibly corresponds to TRBD1 (5 bases). Germline CDR1 reads SNHLY; CDR2 reads FYNNEI. Deletions cut 5 bases from V and 2 bases from J, with 15 bases between. The CDR3 extends over 16 amino acids. The CDR3 DNA sequence: TGTGCCAGCAGTAGGCAGGGCCTCTTTAACACCGGGGAGCTGTTTTTT. The encoded protein is CASSRQGLFNTGELFF.

The chain carries TRBV30 and TRBJ1-2; D might be TRBD1 (5 bases). This CDR3 is 14 amino acids long. The V end was cut by 4 bases, the J end by 1 base, with 13 bases between. Looked up from germline, CDR1 is GTSNPN and CDR2 is SVGIG (reference sequence). CDR3 protein: CAWIAGQLNYGYTF. The CDR3, as DNA: TGTGCCTGGATCGCGGGGCAGCTTAACTATGGCTACACCTTC.

This chain uses TRBV27 with TRBJ2-7, with D unresolved. The germline gives CDR1 MNHEY, CDR2 SMNVEV (reference sequence). V lost 4 bases and J lost 0, with 10 bases in between. The CDR3 is made up of 14 amino acids. The CDR3 coding sequence is TGTGCCAGCAGTTCCCGGGTCTACTCCTACGAGCAGTACTTC. It yields the protein CASSSRVYSYEQYF.